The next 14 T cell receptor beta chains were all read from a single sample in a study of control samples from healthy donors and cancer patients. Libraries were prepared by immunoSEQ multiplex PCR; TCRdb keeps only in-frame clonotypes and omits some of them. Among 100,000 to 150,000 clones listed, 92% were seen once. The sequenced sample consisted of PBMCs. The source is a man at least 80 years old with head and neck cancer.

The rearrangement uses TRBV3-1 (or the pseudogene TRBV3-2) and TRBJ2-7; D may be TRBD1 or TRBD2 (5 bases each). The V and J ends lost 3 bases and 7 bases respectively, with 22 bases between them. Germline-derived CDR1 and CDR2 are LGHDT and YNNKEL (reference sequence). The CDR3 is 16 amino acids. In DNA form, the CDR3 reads TGTGCCAGCAGCCAGGGTTGGGACGCTATGGGTCCGGAGCAGTACTTC. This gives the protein CASSQGWDAMGPEQYF.

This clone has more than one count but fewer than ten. The CDR3 DNA follows: TGTGCCTGGAGTCAGCGGCAGGGTCTCACCCACAATGAGCAGTTCTTC. As protein: CAWSQRQGLTHNEQFF. The chain joins TRBV30 to TRBJ2-1; either TRBD1 or TRBD2 may fit D (5 bases each). Germline V gene sequence: CDR1 GTSNPN, CDR2 SVGIG (reference sequence). CDR3 size: 16 residues. The V end lost 2 bases, the J end lost 5 bases, and 19 bases lay between the germline ends.

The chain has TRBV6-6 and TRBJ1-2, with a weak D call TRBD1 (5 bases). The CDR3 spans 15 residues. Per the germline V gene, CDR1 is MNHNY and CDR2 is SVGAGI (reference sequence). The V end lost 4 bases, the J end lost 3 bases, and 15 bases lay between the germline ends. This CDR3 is CASSLGTQADYGYTF. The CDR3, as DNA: TGTGCCAGCAGTTTGGGAACACAGGCGGACTATGGCTACACCTTC.

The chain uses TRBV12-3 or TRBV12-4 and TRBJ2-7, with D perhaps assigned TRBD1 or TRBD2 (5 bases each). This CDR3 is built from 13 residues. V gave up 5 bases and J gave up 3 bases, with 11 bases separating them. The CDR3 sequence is CASSTGTNYEQYF. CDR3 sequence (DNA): TGTGCCAGCAGTACCGGGACGAACTACGAGCAGTACTTC.

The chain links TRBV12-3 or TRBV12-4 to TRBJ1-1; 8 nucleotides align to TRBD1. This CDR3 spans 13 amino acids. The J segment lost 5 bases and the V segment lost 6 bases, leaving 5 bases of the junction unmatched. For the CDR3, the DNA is TGTGCCAGCAGGACGACAGGGGTGACTGAAGCTTTCTTT. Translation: CASRTTGVTEAFF.

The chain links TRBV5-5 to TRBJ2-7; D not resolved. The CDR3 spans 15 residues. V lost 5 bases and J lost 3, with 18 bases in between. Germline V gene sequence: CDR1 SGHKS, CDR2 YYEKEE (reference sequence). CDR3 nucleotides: TGTGCCAGCAGACCGTGGTTGGGGAACTTCTACGAGCAGTACTTC. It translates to CASRPWLGNFYEQYF.

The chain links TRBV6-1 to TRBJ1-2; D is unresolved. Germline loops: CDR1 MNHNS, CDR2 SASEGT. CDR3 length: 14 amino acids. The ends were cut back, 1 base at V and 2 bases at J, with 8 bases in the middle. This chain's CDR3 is CASSEGGSNYGYTF. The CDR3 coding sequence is TGTGCCAGCAGTGAAGGGGGATCAAACTATGGCTACACCTTC.

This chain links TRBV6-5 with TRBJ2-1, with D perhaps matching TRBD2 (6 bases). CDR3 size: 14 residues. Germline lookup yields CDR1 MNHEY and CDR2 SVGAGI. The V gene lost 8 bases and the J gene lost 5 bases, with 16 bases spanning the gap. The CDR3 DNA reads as TGTGCCAGCTCTGATAGCGGACCGAACAATGAGCAGTTCTTC. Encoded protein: CASSDSGPNNEQFF.

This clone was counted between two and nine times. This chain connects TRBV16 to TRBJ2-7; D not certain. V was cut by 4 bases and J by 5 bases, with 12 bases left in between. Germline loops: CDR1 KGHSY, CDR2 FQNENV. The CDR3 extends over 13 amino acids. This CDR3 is CASSPLGQDEQYF. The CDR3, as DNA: TGTGCCAGCAGCCCCCTTGGGCAAGACGAGCAGTACTTC.

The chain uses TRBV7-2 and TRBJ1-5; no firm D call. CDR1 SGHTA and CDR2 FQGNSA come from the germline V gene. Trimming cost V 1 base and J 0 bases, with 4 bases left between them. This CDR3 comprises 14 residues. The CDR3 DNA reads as TGTGCCAGCAGCTTAGGAGTTAGCAATCAGCCCCAGCATTTT. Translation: CASSLGVSNQPQHF. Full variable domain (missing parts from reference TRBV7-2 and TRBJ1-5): GAGVSQSPSNKVTEKGKDVELRCDPISGHTALYWYRQSLGQGLEFLIYFQGNSAPDKSGLPSDRFSAERTGGSVSTLTIQRTQQEDSAVYLCASSLGVSNQPQHFGDGTRLSIL.

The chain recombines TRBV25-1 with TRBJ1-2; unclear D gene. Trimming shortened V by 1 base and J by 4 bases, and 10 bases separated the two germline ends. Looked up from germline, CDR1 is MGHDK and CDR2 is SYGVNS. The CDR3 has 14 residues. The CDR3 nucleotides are TGTGCCAGCAGTGAATTTTTGGACGGCTATGGCTACACCTTC. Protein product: CASSEFLDGYGYTF.

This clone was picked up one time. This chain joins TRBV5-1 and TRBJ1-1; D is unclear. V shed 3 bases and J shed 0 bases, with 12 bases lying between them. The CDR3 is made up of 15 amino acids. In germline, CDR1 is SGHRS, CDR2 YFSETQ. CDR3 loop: CASSSTTSMNTEAFF. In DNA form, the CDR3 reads TGCGCCAGCAGCTCCACGACGAGCATGAACACTGAAGCTTTCTTT. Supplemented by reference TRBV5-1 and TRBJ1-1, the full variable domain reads KAGVTQTPRYLIKTRGQQVTLSCSPISGHRSVSWYQQTPGQGLQFLFEYFSETQRNKGNFPGRFSGRQFSNSRSEMNVSTLELGDSALYLCASSSTTSMNTEAFFGQGTRLTVV.

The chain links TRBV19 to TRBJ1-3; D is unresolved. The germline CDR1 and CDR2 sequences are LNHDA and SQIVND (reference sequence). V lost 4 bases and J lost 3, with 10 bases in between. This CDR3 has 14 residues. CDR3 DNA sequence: TGTGCCAGTAGTAAGATCACCAGTGGAAACACCATATATTTT. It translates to CASSKITSGNTIYF. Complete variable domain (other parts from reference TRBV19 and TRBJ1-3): DGGITQSPKYLFRKEGQNVTLSCEQNLNHDAMYWYRQDPGQGLRLIYYSQIVNDFQKGDIAEGYSVSREKKESFPLTVTSAQKNPTAFYLCASSKITSGNTIYFGEGSWLTVV.

In DNA form, the CDR3 reads TGCGCCAGCAATACCCCTACCGGGACAGTTACAGATACGCAGTATTTT. It specifies CASNTPTGTVTDTQYF. The chain joins TRBV4-1 to TRBJ2-3, with 7 bases that match TRBD1. CDR3 size: 16 residues. Per the germline V gene, CDR1 is MGHRA and CDR2 is YSYEKL. J lost 3 bases, V lost 7 bases, and 13 bases had no gene match.